The 27 T cell receptor beta chains in this list originate from one sample, sequenced in a study of human T cells and chemical hapten exposure listed by TCRdb under 2021. The method was RACE. The run used a NextSeq 500. TCRdb reprocessing: public reads trimmed at Q25 with fastp, clones called with MiXCR, in-frame beta chains kept. One record per CDR3 amino acid sequence lists the most common genes and DNA. The sample table shows some 70,000 distinct CDR3 sequences, and 9.5% to 12% are seen once. Together, the top ten hold approximately 5% of the sample. Per the publication, the time point label means: pre-sensitization, week 0. According to the study, the label for this sample's treatment or condition signals: therapeutic diphenylcyclopropenone sensitization with weekly scalp DPC. The sample here was whole blood, taken in connection with sensitization to the hapten diphenylcyclopropenone (DPC). The receptor source for this set is a woman between 50 and 59 years old with alopecia areata. Some clones in this sample may be carry-over from other donors' samples.

This clonotype was picked up many times. The chain couples TRBV11-2 to TRBJ2-4, with 7 positions matching TRBD1. V dropped 1 base and J dropped 1; count of bases not matched to a gene: 13. The germline V gene encodes CDR1 SGHAT and CDR2 FQNNGV. The CDR3 runs 19 residues. In DNA form, the CDR3 reads TGTGCCAGCAGCTTAGGGTCTCAGGGGGAAGTTTTTGCCAAAAACATTCAGTACTTC. It specifies CASSLGSQGEVFAKNIQYF.

The genes are TRBV14 and TRBJ1-4, with D perhaps TRBD1 (5 bases). There are 14 residues in the CDR3. Germline assignment: CDR1 SGHDN and CDR2 FVKESK. V lost 1 base to trimming and J lost 4 bases, with 7 bases between them. As DNA, the CDR3 is TGTGCCAGCAGCCAAGCCGGGGGTAATGAAAAACTGTTTTTT. Its translation is CASSQAGGNEKLFF.

This clonotype was seen repeatedly, ten times or more. V is TRBV20-1 and J is TRBJ2-2; D gene uncertain. The germline CDR1 and CDR2 sequences are DFQATT and SNEGSKA (reference sequence). V lost 1 base to trimming and J lost 6 bases, with 9 bases between them. The CDR3 is made up of 13 amino acids. The CDR3 sequence: CSARGGNAGELFF. Written as DNA, the CDR3 is TGCAGTGCTAGAGGGGGTAATGCCGGGGAGCTGTTTTTT.

The CDR3 region is CASSLELMGGEQFF. The CDR3 DNA follows: TGCGCCAGCAGCTTGGAACTTATGGGCGGCGAGCAGTTCTTC. The chain employs TRBV5-1 and TRBJ2-1; D is unresolved. Germline CDR1 and CDR2: SGHRS and YFSETQ. This CDR3 region has 14 residues. The V end was cut by 0 bases, the J end by 10 bases, with 14 bases between.

The chain is built from TRBV7-8 and TRBJ2-7; the match to TRBD2 covers 8 bases. The CDR3 covers 14 residues. Germline lookup yields CDR1 SGHVS and CDR2 FQNEAQ. After removal of 4 bases from V and 2 bases from J, the junction contained 4 bases not matched to a gene. The CDR3 protein is CASSWSGGPYEQYF. DNA of the CDR3: TGTGCCAGCAGCTGGAGCGGGGGACCCTACGAGCAGTACTTC. Drawing the rest from reference TRBV7-8 and TRBJ2-7, the complete variable domain is GAGVSQSPRYKVAKRGQDVALRCDPISGHVSLFWYQQALGQGPEFLTYFQNEAQLDKSGLPSDRFFAERPEGSVSTLKIQRTQQEDSAVYLCASSWSGGPYEQYFGPGTRLTVT.

This clonotype occurred many times. V is TRBV20-1 and J is TRBJ1-6; unclear D gene. Trimming took off 3 bases at V and 0 bases at J, with 3 bases between the two ends. CDR3 length: 13 amino acids. Germline values: CDR1 DFQATT, CDR2 SNEGSKA (reference sequence). CDR3 nucleotide sequence: TGCAGTGCTAGGGTCTCCTATAATTCACCCCTCCACTTT. Protein: CSARVSYNSPLHF.

This clonotype was detected a few times. The chain is built from TRBV9 and TRBJ1-1; D is unclear. Trimming removed 0 bases at V and 2 bases at J, with 8 bases between. The CDR3 totals 14 residues. The V gene's germline CDR1 is SGDLS and CDR2 YYNGEE. The DNA of the CDR3 is TGTGCCAGCAGCGTAGTAGGTAGCAACACTGAAGCTTTCTTT. Translation gives CASSVVGSNTEAFF.

This clonotype was recorded a few times. This sequence joins TRBV6-6 and TRBJ2-7, with D tentatively TRBD1 or TRBD2 (7 bases each). CDR3 size: 15 residues. V was cut by 7 bases and J by 4 bases, with 20 bases left in between. CDR1 and CDR2 (germline): MNHNY, SVGAGI (reference sequence). This CDR3 reads CASTPRGGGKYEQYF. CDR3 bases: TGTGCCAGCACGCCTAGGGGAGGGGGCAAGTACGAGCAGTACTTC.

This clonotype occurred a few times. This chain uses TRBV7-2 with TRBJ1-2; TRBD1 might be the D (6 bases). This CDR3 is built from 16 residues. The germline gives CDR1 SGHTA, CDR2 FQGNSA. Trimming took 5 bases from V and 8 from J, leaving 24 bases between them. The CDR3 DNA is TGTGCCAGCAGCCAGACTTTAGTTCGCAGGGGAACGGGCTACACCTTC. Its protein product is CASSQTLVRRGTGYTF.

This clonotype has a handful of counts. The V gene is TRBV2, the J gene TRBJ2-1, with 9 bases fitting TRBD2. Trimming took 6 bases from V and 6 from J; bases not matched to a gene: 3. This CDR3 has 13 amino acids. Germline CDR1 and CDR2: SNHLY and FYNNEI. CDR3 nucleotides: TGTGCCAGCAGGGGACTAGCTAGCAATGAGCAGTTCTTC. Its protein product is CASRGLASNEQFF. Filled out from reference TRBV2 and TRBJ2-1, the complete variable domain reads EPEVTQTPSHQVTQMGQEVILRCVPISNHLYFYWYRQILGQKVEFLVSFYNNEISEKSEIFDDQFSVERPDGSNFTLKIRSTKLEDSAMYFCASRGLASNEQFFGPGTRLTVL.

Many counts were recorded for this clonotype. This chain joins TRBV5-5 and TRBJ1-6, with D possibly matching TRBD1 (5 bases). Trimming pared 0 bases from V and 14 bases from J, leaving 12 bases between. The CDR3 covers 13 residues. Germline V gene data show CDR1 as SGHKS and CDR2 as YYEKEE (reference sequence). For the CDR3, the DNA is TGTGCCAGCAGCTTGGGTTTGCCACAGGCCCTCCACTTT. It codes for CASSLGLPQALHF.

The sample holds many counts of this clonotype. The V gene is TRBV7-9, the J gene TRBJ2-4; TRBD2 agrees at 10 bases. CDR3 length: 17 amino acids. Germline values: CDR1 SEHNR, CDR2 FQNEAQ (reference sequence). The V gene end was trimmed by 5 bases and the J gene end by 0 bases; junction bases not matched to a gene: 7. The DNA of the CDR3 is TGTGCCAGCAGCCCCGGAGCGGGGGGGCTAGCCAAAAACATTCAGTACTTC. This translates into CASSPGAGGLAKNIQYF.

This clonotype occurred many times. V and J are TRBV7-9 and TRBJ2-5, with 9 bases fitting TRBD2. V lost 0 bases and J lost 1; bases outside the gene matches: 6. The CDR3 is 17 residues long. Per germline, CDR1 SEHNR and CDR2 FQNEAQ (reference sequence). CDR3 in amino acids: CASSLAASGAFQETQYF. The CDR3 nucleotides read TGTGCCAGCAGCTTAGCCGCTAGCGGGGCGTTCCAAGAGACCCAGTACTTC.

The chain combines TRBV4-3 with TRBJ1-1; D unresolved. The V gene lost 0 bases and the J gene lost 7 bases, with 12 bases spanning the gap. CDR1 is LGHNA and CDR2 is YSLEER in the germline V gene. This CDR3 region has 14 residues. The CDR3: CASSQEGWLGEAFF. The CDR3 nucleotides read TGCGCCAGCAGCCAAGAAGGTTGGCTCGGTGAAGCTTTCTTT.

The V gene is TRBV7-2, the J gene TRBJ1-3; no firm D call. Trimming left V 1 base short and J 3 bases short, with 13 bases between. From germline, CDR1 is SGHTA and CDR2 FQGNSA. This CDR3 spans 16 amino acids. This chain's CDR3 is CASSLEAAMLGNTIYF. CDR3 nucleotides: TGTGCCAGCAGCTTAGAAGCAGCGATGCTTGGAAACACCATATATTTT.

This clonotype has a count of ten or more. V usage is TRBV5-4 and J usage is TRBJ2-1; no clear D gene. V lost 4 bases and J 1 base, leaving 6 bases between the germline ends. The CDR3 totals 13 residues. In germline, CDR1 is SGHNT, CDR2 YYREEE (reference sequence). The CDR3 region has the DNA TGTGCCAGCAGCCTTGGTTCCTACAATGAGCAGTTCTTC. Encoded protein: CASSLGSYNEQFF.

There are a few counts of this clonotype. This chain connects TRBV7-9 to TRBJ1-5, with TRBD1 matching 9 bases. There are 16 residues in the CDR3. The J segment lost 4 bases and the V segment lost 1 base, leaving 5 bases of the junction unmatched. Looked up from germline, CDR1 is SEHNR and CDR2 is FQNEAQ (reference sequence). The CDR3, as DNA: TGTGCCAGCAGCTTAGAGGGACAGGGCGCAAATCAGCCCCAGCATTTT. Translating gives CASSLEGQGANQPQHF.

The chain uses TRBV29-1 and TRBJ1-2; D might be TRBD1 (6 bases). There are 15 residues in the CDR3. Trimming stripped 8 bases from V and 4 bases from J, with 23 bases between. The germline V gene encodes CDR1 SQVTM and CDR2 ANQGSEA. CDR3 protein: CSILTGTTNLYGYTF. CDR3 coding DNA: TGCAGCATTCTAACGGGGACAACTAATCTCTATGGCTACACCTTC.

CDR3 sequence: CASSPALTVYLGYTF. The CDR3 coding sequence is TGTGCCAGTAGTCCGGCCCTGACGGTCTATTTGGGCTACACCTTC. The chain combines TRBV19 with TRBJ1-2; D unclear. The CDR3 has 15 amino acids. The V and J ends lost 5 bases and 8 bases respectively, with 21 bases between them. Germline assignment: CDR1 LNHDA and CDR2 SQIVND (reference sequence).

In its sample, this clonotype was seen many times. The chain joins TRBV18 to TRBJ1-2; 7 bases agree with TRBD1. Germline CDR1 KGHSH, CDR2 LQKENI. This CDR3 region has 15 residues. V lost 3 bases to trimming and J lost 0 bases; unmatched junction nucleotides: 4. The CDR3 loop reads CASSPPGTANYGYTF. The CDR3 nucleotides are TGTGCCAGCTCACCGCCAGGGACAGCTAACTATGGCTACACCTTC.

The chain is built from TRBV30 and TRBJ1-5; TRBD1 is a possible D gene (6 bases). CDR3 size: 15 residues. V shed 0 bases and J shed 3 bases, with 12 bases lying between them. The germline gives CDR1 GTSNPN, CDR2 SVGIG (reference sequence). The CDR3 loop is CAWSVGGSNNQPQHF. CDR3 in DNA: TGTGCCTGGAGTGTAGGGGGATCTAACAATCAGCCCCAGCATTTT. The full variable domain, its missing parts supplied by reference TRBV30 and TRBJ1-5, is SQTIHQWPATLVQPVGSPLSLECTVEGTSNPNLYWYRQAAGRGLQLLFYSVGIGQISSEVPQNLSASRPQDRQFILSSKKLLLSDSGFYLCAWSVGGSNNQPQHFGDGTRLSIL.

This clonotype was seen at least ten times. The rearrangement joins TRBV7-3 to TRBJ2-2; maybe TRBD2 (5 bases). Trimming removed 6 bases at V and 0 bases at J, with 17 bases between. The germline gives CDR1 SGHTA, CDR2 FQGTGA. The CDR3 length is 17 residues. The chain's CDR3 is CASRPPRVGSNTGELFF. The CDR3 DNA reads TGTGCCAGCAGGCCCCCGAGGGTAGGATCGAACACCGGGGAGCTGTTTTTT.

Worth noting for this clonotype: This may be a read error, as it is one base from a much larger clone. The chain recombines TRBV6-5 with TRBJ1-2, with a possible D match to TRBD1 (5 bases). CDR1 MNHEY and CDR2 SVGAGI come from the germline V gene. This CDR3 has 13 amino acids. DNA for the CDR3: TGTGCCAACAGTTCGGGACGCCACTATGGCTACACCTTC. Protein product: CANSSGRHYGYTF.

This clonotype has only a few counts. CDR3 loop: CSVEVVEREGYEQYF. The CDR3 DNA reads TGCAGCGTTGAAGTAGTGGAGCGGGAGGGTTACGAGCAGTACTTC. V is TRBV29-1 and J is TRBJ2-7, with 10 bases matching TRBD2. The junction had 7 bases not matched to a gene; V was cut back by 1 base and J by 4 bases. The CDR3 contains 15 residues. The germline V gene has CDR1 SQVTM and CDR2 ANQGSEA.

This clonotype appeared many times. This sequence joins TRBV7-9 and TRBJ2-1; no firm D call. The CDR3 is 15 amino acids. The V gene's germline CDR1 is SEHNR and CDR2 FQNEAQ (reference sequence). V lost 5 bases to trimming and J lost 7 bases, with 18 bases between them. CDR3 sequence: CASSPSRALGNEQFF. CDR3 nucleotides: TGTGCCAGCAGCCCGAGCCGGGCCCTGGGGAATGAGCAGTTCTTC.

The chain carries TRBV4-1 and TRBJ2-1; maybe TRBD2 (6 bases). This CDR3 is built from 15 residues. Trimming left V 1 base short and J 3 bases short, with 10 bases between. Germline CDR1 reads MGHRA; CDR2 reads YSYEKL. The CDR3: CASSQVSGYYNEQFF. The CDR3 nucleotides are TGCGCCAGCAGCCAAGTTAGCGGATACTACAATGAGCAGTTCTTC.

This clonotype was recorded many times. V is TRBV3-1 and J is TRBJ1-3, with no clear D. The CDR3 extends over 13 amino acids. CDR1 and CDR2 (germline): LGHDT, YNNKEL (reference sequence). Trimming pared 1 base from V and 2 bases from J, leaving 3 bases between. Written as DNA, the CDR3 is TGTGCCAGCAGCCAAGTAGCTGGAAACACCATATATTTT. This gives the protein CASSQVAGNTIYF.